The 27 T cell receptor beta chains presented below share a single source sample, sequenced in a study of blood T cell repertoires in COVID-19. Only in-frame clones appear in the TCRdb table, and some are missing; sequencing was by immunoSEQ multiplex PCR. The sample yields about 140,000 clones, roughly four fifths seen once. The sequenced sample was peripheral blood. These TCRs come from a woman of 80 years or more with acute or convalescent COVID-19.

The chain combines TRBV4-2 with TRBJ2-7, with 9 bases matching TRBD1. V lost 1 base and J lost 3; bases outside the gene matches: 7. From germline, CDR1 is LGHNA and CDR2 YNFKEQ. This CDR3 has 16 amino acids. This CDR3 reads CASSQVPRDRDYEQYF. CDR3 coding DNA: TGTGCCAGCAGCCAAGTCCCCCGGGACAGGGACTACGAGCAGTACTTC.

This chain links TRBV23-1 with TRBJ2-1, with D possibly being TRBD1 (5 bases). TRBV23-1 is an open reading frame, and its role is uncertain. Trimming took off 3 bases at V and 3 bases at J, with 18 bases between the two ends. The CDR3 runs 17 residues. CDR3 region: CASSHQPGRVGYNEQFF. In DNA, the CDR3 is TGCGCCAGCAGTCACCAGCCCGGCAGGGTGGGCTACAATGAGCAGTTCTTC.

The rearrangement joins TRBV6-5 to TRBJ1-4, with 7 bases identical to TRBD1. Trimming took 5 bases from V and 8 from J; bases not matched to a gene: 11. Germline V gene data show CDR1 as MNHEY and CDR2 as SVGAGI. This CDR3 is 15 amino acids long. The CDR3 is CASSTYPGGREKLFF. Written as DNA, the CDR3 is TGTGCCAGCAGTACCTATCCAGGGGGGCGAGAAAAACTGTTTTTT.

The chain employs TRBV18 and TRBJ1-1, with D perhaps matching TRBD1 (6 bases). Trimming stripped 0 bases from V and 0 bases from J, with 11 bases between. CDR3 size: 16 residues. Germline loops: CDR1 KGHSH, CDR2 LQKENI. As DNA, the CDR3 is TGTGCCAGCTCACCACCGTCAGGGGCCTTGAACACTGAAGCTTTCTTT. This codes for CASSPPSGALNTEAFF.

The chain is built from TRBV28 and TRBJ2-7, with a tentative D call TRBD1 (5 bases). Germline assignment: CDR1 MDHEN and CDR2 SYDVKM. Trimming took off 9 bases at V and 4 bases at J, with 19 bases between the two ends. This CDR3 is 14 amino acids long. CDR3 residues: CARPRAGQLYEQYF. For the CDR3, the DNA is TGTGCCAGACCCCGGGCAGGACAATTATACGAGCAGTACTTC.

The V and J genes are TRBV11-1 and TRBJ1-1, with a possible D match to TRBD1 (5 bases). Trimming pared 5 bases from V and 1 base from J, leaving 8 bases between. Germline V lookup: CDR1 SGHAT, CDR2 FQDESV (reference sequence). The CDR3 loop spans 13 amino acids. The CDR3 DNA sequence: TGTGCCAGCAGCCAAGACAGGAACACTGAAGCTTTCTTT. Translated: CASSQDRNTEAFF.

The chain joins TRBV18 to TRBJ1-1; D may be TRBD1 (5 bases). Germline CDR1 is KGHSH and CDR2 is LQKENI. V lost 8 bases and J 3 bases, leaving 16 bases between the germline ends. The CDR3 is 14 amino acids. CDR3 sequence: CASRPGAGDTEAFF. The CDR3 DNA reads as TGTGCCAGCCGACCAGGAGCGGGGGACACTGAAGCTTTCTTT.

For the CDR3, the DNA is TGTGCCAGCAAGGCTAGCGGGTGGTGGGAGCAGTTCTTC. Its protein is CASKASGWWEQFF. The chain combines TRBV28 with TRBJ2-1; 8 bases are shared with TRBD2. CDR1 is MDHEN, CDR2 SYDVKM, per germline. V dropped 7 bases and J dropped 10; count of bases not matched to a gene: 9. This CDR3 is 13 amino acids long.

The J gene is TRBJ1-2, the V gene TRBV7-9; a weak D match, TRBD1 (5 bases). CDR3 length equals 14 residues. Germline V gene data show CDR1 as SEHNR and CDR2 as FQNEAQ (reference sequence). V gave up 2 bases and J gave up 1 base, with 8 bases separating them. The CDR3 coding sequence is TGTGCCAGCAGCTTAAAGACAGATAACTATGGCTACACCTTC. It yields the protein CASSLKTDNYGYTF.

The CDR3 is CASSPQYNEQFF. CDR3 nucleotide sequence: TGTGCCAGCAGTCCCCAATACAATGAGCAGTTCTTC. The chain is built from TRBV12-3 or TRBV12-4 and TRBJ2-1; no reliable D call. Deletions cut 5 bases from V and 4 bases from J, with 6 bases between. The CDR3 covers 12 residues.

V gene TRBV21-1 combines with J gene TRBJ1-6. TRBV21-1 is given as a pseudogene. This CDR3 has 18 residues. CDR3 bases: TGTGCCAGCATCTGGGGGGTATTGACCCGGGCATGGAATTCACCCCTCCACTTT. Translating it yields CASIWGVLTRAWNSPLHF.

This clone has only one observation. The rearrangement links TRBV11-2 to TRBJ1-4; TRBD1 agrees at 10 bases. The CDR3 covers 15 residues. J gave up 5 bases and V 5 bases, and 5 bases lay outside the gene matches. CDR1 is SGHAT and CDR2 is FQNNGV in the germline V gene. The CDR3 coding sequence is TGTGCCAGCAGCGTCCCGGGACAGGGGAATGAAAAACTGTTTTTT. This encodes CASSVPGQGNEKLFF.

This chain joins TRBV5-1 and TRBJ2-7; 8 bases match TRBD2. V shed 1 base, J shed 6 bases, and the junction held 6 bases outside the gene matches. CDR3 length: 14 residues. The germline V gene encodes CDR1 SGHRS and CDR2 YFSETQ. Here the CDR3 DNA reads TGCGCCAGCAGCTTGCGACTAGCGTCGGTCGAGCAGTACTTC. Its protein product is CASSLRLASVEQYF.

CDR3 amino acids: CASSLVQGTLSGNTIYF. CDR3 DNA: TGCGCCAGCAGCTTGGTCCAGGGAACCCTCTCTGGAAACACCATATATTTT. V usage is TRBV5-1 and J usage is TRBJ1-3, with a possible D match to TRBD1 (5 bases). This CDR3 contains 17 residues. The germline V gene encodes CDR1 SGHRS and CDR2 YFSETQ. Trimming took 0 bases from V and 0 from J, leaving 13 bases between them.

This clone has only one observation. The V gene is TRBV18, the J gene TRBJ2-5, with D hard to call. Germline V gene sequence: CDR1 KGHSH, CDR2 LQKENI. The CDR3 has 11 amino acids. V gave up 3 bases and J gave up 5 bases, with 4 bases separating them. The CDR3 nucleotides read TGTGCCAGCTCACCCCGGGAGACCCAGTACTTC. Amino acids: CASSPRETQYF.

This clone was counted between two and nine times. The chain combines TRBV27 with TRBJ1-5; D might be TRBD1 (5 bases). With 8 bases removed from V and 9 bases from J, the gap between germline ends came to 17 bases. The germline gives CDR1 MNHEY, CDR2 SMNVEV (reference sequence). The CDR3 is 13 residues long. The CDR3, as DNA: TGTGCCAGCGGCGGGATCAGGGCTTTGCCCCAGCATTTT. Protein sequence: CASGGIRALPQHF.

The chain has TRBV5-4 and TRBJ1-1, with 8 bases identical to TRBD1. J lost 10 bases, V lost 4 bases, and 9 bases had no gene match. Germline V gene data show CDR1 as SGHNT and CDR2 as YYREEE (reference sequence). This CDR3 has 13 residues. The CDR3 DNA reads TGTGCCAGCAGCACCCGACAGGGGAGGGGAGCTTTCTTT. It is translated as CASSTRQGRGAFF. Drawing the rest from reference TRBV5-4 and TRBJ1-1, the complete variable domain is ETGVTQSPTHLIKTRGQQVTLRCSSQSGHNTVSWYQQALGQGPQFIFQYYREEENGRGNFPPRFSGLQFPNYSSELNVNALELDDSALYLCASSTRQGRGAFFGQGTRLTVV.

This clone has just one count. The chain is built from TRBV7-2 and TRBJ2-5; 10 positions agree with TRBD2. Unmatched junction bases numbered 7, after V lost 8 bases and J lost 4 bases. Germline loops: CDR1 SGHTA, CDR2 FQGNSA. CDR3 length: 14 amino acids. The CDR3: CASQRAGGRETQYF. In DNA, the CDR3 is TGTGCCAGCCAACGAGCGGGAGGGCGAGAGACCCAGTACTTC.

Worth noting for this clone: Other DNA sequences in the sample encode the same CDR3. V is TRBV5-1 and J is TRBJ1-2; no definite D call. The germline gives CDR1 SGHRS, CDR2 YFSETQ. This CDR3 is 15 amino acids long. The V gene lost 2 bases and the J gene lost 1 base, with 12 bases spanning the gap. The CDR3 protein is CASSLVAGDNYGYTF. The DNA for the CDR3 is TGCGCCAGCAGCTTAGTGGCAGGTGATAACTATGGCTACACCTTC.

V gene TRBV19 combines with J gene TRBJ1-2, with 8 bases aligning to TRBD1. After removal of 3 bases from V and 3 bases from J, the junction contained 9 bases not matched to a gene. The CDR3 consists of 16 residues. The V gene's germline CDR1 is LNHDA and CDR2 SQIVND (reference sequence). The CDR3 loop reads CASSIRQGAAYYGYTF. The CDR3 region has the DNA TGTGCCAGTAGTATTCGTCAGGGGGCGGCATACTATGGCTACACCTTC.

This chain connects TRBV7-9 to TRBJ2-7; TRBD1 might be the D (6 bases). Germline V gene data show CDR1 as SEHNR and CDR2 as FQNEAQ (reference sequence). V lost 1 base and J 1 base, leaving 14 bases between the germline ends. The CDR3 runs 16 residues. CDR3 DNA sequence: TGTGCCAGCAGCTTAGGCAACAGGGCCGGGTCCTACGAGCAGTACTTC. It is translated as CASSLGNRAGSYEQYF.

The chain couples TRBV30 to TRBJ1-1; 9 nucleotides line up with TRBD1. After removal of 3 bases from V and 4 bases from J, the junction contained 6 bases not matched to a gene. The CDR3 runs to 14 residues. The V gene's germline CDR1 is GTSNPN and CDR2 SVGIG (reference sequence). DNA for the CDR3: TGTGCCTGGAGCCCAGGGACAGGGCCCACTGAAGCTTTCTTT. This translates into CAWSPGTGPTEAFF.

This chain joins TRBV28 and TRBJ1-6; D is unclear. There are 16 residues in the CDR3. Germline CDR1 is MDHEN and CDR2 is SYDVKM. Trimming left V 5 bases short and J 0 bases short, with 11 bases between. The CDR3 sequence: CASSPKHSSYNSPLHF. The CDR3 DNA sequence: TGTGCCAGCAGTCCCAAACACAGCTCCTATAATTCACCCCTCCACTTT.

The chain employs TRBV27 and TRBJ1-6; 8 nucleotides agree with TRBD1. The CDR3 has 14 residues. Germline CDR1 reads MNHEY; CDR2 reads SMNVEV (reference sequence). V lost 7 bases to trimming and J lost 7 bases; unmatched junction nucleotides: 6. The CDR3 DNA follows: TGTGCCAGCACCTTTACAGGGGGGAATTCACCCCTCCACTTT. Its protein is CASTFTGGNSPLHF.

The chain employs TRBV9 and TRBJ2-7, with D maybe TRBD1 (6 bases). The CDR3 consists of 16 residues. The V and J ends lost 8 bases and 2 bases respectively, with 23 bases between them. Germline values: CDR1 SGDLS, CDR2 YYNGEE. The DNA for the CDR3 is TGTGCCAGTACACAGGGAATAGGGGCCCCCACCTACGAGCAGTACTTC. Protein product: CASTQGIGAPTYEQYF.

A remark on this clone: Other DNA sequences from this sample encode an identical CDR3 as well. CDR3 sequence reads: CASSLSGRDQPQHF. DNA for the CDR3: TGTGCCAGCAGCTTATCAGGGAGGGATCAGCCCCAGCATTTT. The chain joins TRBV7-2 to TRBJ1-5; D is perhaps TRBD1 (5 bases). The CDR3 runs to 14 residues. CDR1 and CDR2 (germline): SGHTA, FQGNSA. With 2 bases removed from V and 5 bases from J, the gap between germline ends came to 10 bases.

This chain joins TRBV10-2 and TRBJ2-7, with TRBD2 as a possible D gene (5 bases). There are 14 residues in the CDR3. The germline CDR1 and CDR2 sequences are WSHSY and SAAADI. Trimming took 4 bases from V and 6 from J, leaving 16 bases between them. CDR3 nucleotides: TGCGCCAGCAGTGCGGCAGCGGCCAACGGCGAGCAGTACTTC. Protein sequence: CASSAAAANGEQYF.